This TCR beta chain is from a study of T cells in Graves' hyperthyroidism and ophthalmopathy. The CDR3 loop spans 14 amino acids. Germline V lookup: CDR1 SEHNR, CDR2 FQNEAQ (reference sequence). Losses at the gene ends were 5 bases for V and 5 bases for J; bases not matched to a gene: 8. TCR beta CDR3 regions were amplified from RNA transcripts. TCR CDR3 underwent first-round RT-PCR with the HTBI primer set. TCRdb recomputed calls from the multiplex PCR reads with MiXCR, one row per CDR3 protein. The sample holds 490,000 or so distinct CDR3 sequences; 40% to 50% are singletons and the top ten take about 45%.

The sequenced material came from peripheral blood or thyroid tissue (not recorded which). The clonotype was recovered from an adult woman with Graves' disease, either hyperthyroidism or ophthalmopathy (not recorded which). The chain is built from TRBV7-9 and TRBJ1-1; 7 nucleotides align to TRBD1. CDR3 protein: CASSPTGSGTEAFF. DNA of the CDR3: TGTGCCAGCAGCCCGACAGGGAGTGGGACTGAAGCTTTCTTT.